These T cell receptor beta chains were read from a single sample in a study of blood T cells in healthy people across ages. TCRdb analysed the 5' RACE reads with MiXCR anew, one entry per CDR3 protein. This table has approximately 810,000 distinct CDR3 sequences, about 37% appearing once. Input material: blood. The receptor source for this set is a man aged 18 to 35 in good health. Each CDR3 is given with its conserved first and last residue. The order of the fields is V gene, CDR3 length, D gene, J gene, clone size, CDR3 protein, CDR3 DNA. D genes are given only for firm matches. Expanded clones get a size class; other rows say once, few or many, or leave the size out.

TRBV6-5	14	-	TRBJ1-1	-	CASSYLQGNTEAFF	TGTGCCAGCAGTTACCTTCAGGGGAACACTGAAGCTTTCTTT
TRBV7-8	15	-	TRBJ2-1	many	CASSLRGGTYNEQFF	TGTGCCAGCAGCTTACGTGGGGGGACCTACAATGAGCAGTTCTTC
TRBV18	13	-	TRBJ2-3	many	CASSPGRTDTQYF	TGTGCCAGCAGCCCGGGGCGCACAGATACGCAGTATTTT
TRBV6-5	15	-	TRBJ2-3	-	CASSYHNPYTDTQYF	TGTGCCAGCAGTTACCATAACCCTTACACAGATACGCAGTATTTT
TRBV7-9	14	-	TRBJ1-4	few	CASSLNDGGEKLFF	TGTGCCAGCAGCTTAAATGACGGTGGTGAAAAACTGTTTTTT
TRBV6-5	16	TRBD2	TRBJ2-1	many	CASSPSLAGTSNEQFF	TGTGCCAGCAGTCCCTCTCTAGCGGGGACGAGCAATGAGCAGTTCTTC
TRBV2	14	-	TRBJ2-7	few	CASSVISGSYEQYF	TGTGCCAGCAGTGTTATTAGCGGATCCTACGAGCAGTACTTC
TRBV7-9	13	-	TRBJ2-7	-	CASSLTAANEQYF	TGTGCCAGCAGCTTAACAGCCGCCAACGAGCAGTACTTC
TRBV11-2	16	TRBD2	TRBJ2-5	-	CASSSTTGGGWETQYF	TGTGCCAGCAGCTCCACCACGGGAGGAGGTTGGGAGACCCAGTACTTC
TRBV25-1	14	-	TRBJ2-7	few	CASSVFEGTYEQYF	TGTGCCAGCAGTGTCTTCGAGGGAACCTACGAGCAGTACTTC
TRBV20-1	13	TRBD1	TRBJ1-1	few	CSTTDRGGTEAFF	TGCAGTACAACGGACAGGGGAGGAACTGAAGCTTTCTTT
TRBV20-1	13	-	TRBJ2-7	few	CSARVSREYEQYF	TGCAGTGCTAGAGTTTCCAGGGAGTACGAGCAGTACTTC
TRBV12-3/TRBV12-4	13	-	TRBJ1-2	-	CASTSDSADGYTF	TGTGCCAGCACCTCCGATTCAGCCGATGGCTACACCTTC
TRBV12-3/TRBV12-4	11	-	TRBJ1-4	many	CASGDNEKLFF	TGTGCCAGCGGGGATAATGAAAAACTGTTTTTT
TRBV4-3	17	-	TRBJ1-3	-	CASSHLYGGPSGNTIYF	TGCGCCAGCAGCCACCTATACGGAGGCCCCTCTGGAAACACCATATATTTT
TRBV29-1	17	TRBD1	TRBJ2-1	few	CSVVFGTGHWIEETQFF	TGCAGCGTTGTGTTCGGGACAGGCCACTGGATCGAAGAGACCCAGTTCTTC
TRBV5-1	14	-	TRBJ2-1	-	CASSFGTDYNEQFF	TGCGCCAGCAGCTTCGGCACAGACTACAATGAGCAGTTCTTC
TRBV5-1	15	TRBD1	TRBJ1-1	-	CASSSYGTANTEAFF	TGCGCCAGCAGCTCGTACGGGACAGCGAACACTGAAGCTTTCTTT
TRBV10-3	12	-	TRBJ2-5	few	CAISEDGNEQYF	TGTGCCATCAGTGAGGACGGGAATGAGCAGTACTTC
TRBV6-5	12	-	TRBJ2-4	few	CASSPPFGEQYF	TGTGCCAGCAGTCCTCCGTTTGGGGAGCAGTACTTC
TRBV7-2	14	-	TRBJ2-1	-	CASSQEGSYSEQFF	TGTGCCAGCAGCCAAGAGGGTTCCTACAGTGAGCAGTTCTTC
TRBV20-1	12	-	TRBJ1-1	-	CSASVAGEEAFF	TGCAGTGCTAGTGTGGCAGGGGAGGAAGCTTTCTTT
TRBV7-2	16	TRBD2	TRBJ2-5	-	CASSSGGTSGGETQYF	TGTGCCAGCAGCTCAGGGGGGACTAGCGGGGGAGAGACCCAGTACTTC
TRBV20-1	13	TRBD1	TRBJ1-2	few	CSATGTGPYGYTF	TGCAGTGCCACCGGGACAGGCCCATATGGCTACACCTTC
TRBV2	14	-	TRBJ2-1	few	CASKGEGPYNEQFF	TGTGCCAGCAAGGGGGAGGGGCCCTACAATGAGCAGTTCTTC
TRBV4-1	18	-	TRBJ2-1	few	CASSPKVPRGISYNEQFF	TGCGCCAGCAGCCCCAAGGTACCTCGGGGGATCTCCTACAATGAGCAGTTCTTC
TRBV21-1	17	-	TRBJ2-3	few	CASSKEDRPGITDTQYF	TGTGCCAGCAGCAAAGAAGACAGGCCAGGGATCACAGATACGCAGTATTTT
TRBV28	16	TRBD1	TRBJ2-2	-	CASSTPGQGNTGELFF	TGTGCCAGCAGCACACCGGGACAGGGGAACACCGGGGAGCTGTTTTTT
TRBV7-9	17	TRBD2	TRBJ2-3	-	CASSLLRGAPPEDTQYF	TGTGCCAGCAGCTTATTGCGGGGGGCCCCTCCCGAGGATACGCAGTATTTT
TRBV21-1	16	-	TRBJ2-1	-	CASPPGLARSQETQFF	TGTGCCAGCCCCCCGGGACTAGCTCGGTCACAAGAGACCCAGTTCTTC
TRBV5-1	14	-	TRBJ2-7	-	CASRFRTESYEQYF	TGCGCCAGCAGATTCAGGACAGAGTCCTACGAGCAGTACTTC
TRBV20-1	13	TRBD1	TRBJ1-5	few	CSAEGQANQPQHF	TGCAGTGCGGAGGGACAGGCCAATCAGCCCCAGCATTTT
TRBV5-1	14	TRBD1	TRBJ1-2	many	CASSADRGRDGYTF	TGCGCCAGCAGCGCGGACAGGGGACGGGACGGCTACACCTTC
TRBV6-5	14	-	TRBJ2-1	few	CASSYSGPADGQFF	TGTGCCAGCAGTTACTCGGGGCCCGCGGATGGGCAGTTCTTC
TRBV6-6	14	TRBD1	TRBJ1-1	-	CASSQTGDTTEAFF	TGTGCCAGCAGTCAGACAGGGGACACGACTGAAGCTTTCTTT
TRBV9	13	-	TRBJ2-5	-	CASSGGTEETQYF	TGTGCCAGCAGCGGGGGGACTGAAGAGACCCAGTACTTC
TRBV28	14	-	TRBJ1-4	-	CASSFALISEKLFF	TGTGCCAGCAGTTTTGCCTTGATCAGTGAAAAACTGTTTTTT
TRBV12-3/TRBV12-4	14	TRBD1	TRBJ1-2	many	CASSSTGQGEGYTF	TGTGCCAGCAGTTCGACGGGACAGGGGGAAGGCTACACCTTC
TRBV12-3/TRBV12-4	13	-	TRBJ2-6	-	CASSGSEANVLTF	TGTGCCAGCAGCGGCTCGGAGGCCAACGTCCTGACTTTC
TRBV2	16	TRBD1	TRBJ2-5	once	CASSIRDRGLSGEQYF	TGTGCCAGCAGTATCCGGGACAGGGGTCTGTCGGGTGAGCAGTACTTC
TRBV30	14	-	TRBJ1-2	-	CAWSVKGGRCGYTF	TGTGCCTGGAGTGTAAAAGGAGGCCGCTGCGGCTACACCTTC
TRBV4-2	16	TRBD2	TRBJ2-1	-	CASSQGPSGGANEQFF	TGTGCCAGCAGCCAGGGACCTAGCGGGGGGGCGAATGAGCAGTTCTTC
TRBV28	14	-	TRBJ2-7	few	CASSGGTSPYEQYF	TGTGCCAGCAGTGGGGGGACTTCCCCCTACGAGCAGTACTTC
TRBV15	17	TRBD1	TRBJ1-2	few	CATSPSIARTGYYGYTF	TGTGCCACCAGCCCTTCCATCGCCAGGACAGGGTACTATGGCTACACCTTC
TRBV5-1	15	-	TRBJ2-7	-	CASSAPNRNSYEQYF	TGCGCCAGCAGCGCTCCTAACAGGAACTCCTACGAGCAGTACTTC
TRBV5-1	14	TRBD1	TRBJ2-7	few	CASSSTGESYEQYF	TGCGCCAGCAGCTCCACAGGGGAAAGTTACGAGCAGTACTTC
TRBV7-2	15	-	TRBJ2-1	-	CASSLGTGVRNEQFF	TGTGCCAGCAGCTTAGGTACTGGCGTTCGAAATGAGCAGTTCTTC
TRBV10-3	15	-	TRBJ2-4	many	CAISVLGGGKNIQYF	TGTGCCATCAGTGTACTGGGGGGAGGCAAAAACATTCAGTACTTC
TRBV10-3	12	-	TRBJ2-3	few	CAISESLDPPYF	TGTGCCATCAGTGAGTCGTTGGACCCCCCGTATTTT
TRBV12-3/TRBV12-4	16	-	TRBJ2-3	few	CASSPTSGSGGDTQYF	TGTGCCAGCAGTCCAACAAGCGGGTCCGGGGGCGATACGCAGTATTTT
TRBV6-1	15	-	TRBJ1-2	few	CASSAFTDRQRGYTF	TGTGCCAGCAGTGCCTTTACCGACAGGCAACGCGGCTACACCTTC
TRBV30	16	-	TRBJ2-6	-	CAWSVLGSSGANVLTF	TGTGCCTGGAGTGTCCTTGGCTCCTCTGGGGCCAACGTCCTGACTTTC
TRBV20-1	15	TRBD1	TRBJ2-5	-	CSARDRDRAKETQYF	TGCAGTGCTAGAGATAGGGACAGGGCAAAAGAGACCCAGTACTTC
TRBV12-5	16	-	TRBJ1-4	-	CASGLVLGGRNEELFF	TGTGCTAGTGGTTTGGTACTGGGCGGACGGAATGAAGAACTGTTTTTT
TRBV25-1	12	-	TRBJ1-4	-	CASKNSHEKLFF	TGTGCCAGCAAAAACAGTCATGAAAAACTGTTTTTT
TRBV7-2	15	-	TRBJ2-7	few	CASSSNGQLSYEQYF	TGTGCCAGCAGCTCGAACGGTCAGCTCTCCTACGAGCAGTACTTC
TRBV4-2	17	-	TRBJ1-5	few	CASSPNSGGGGNQPQHF	TGTGCCAGCAGCCCCAACTCGGGGGGCGGAGGCAATCAGCCCCAGCATTTT
TRBV11-2	12	-	TRBJ2-4	once	CASSLHNRVQYF	TGTGCCAGCAGCCTCCACAACAGGGTGCAGTACTTC